This T cell receptor beta chain appears in the sequencing data of a study of EBV T-cell therapy then PD-1 blockade in nasopharyngeal carcinoma. Trimming left V 2 bases short and J 1 base short, with 12 bases between. This CDR3 contains 15 residues. Germline-derived CDR1 and CDR2 are SGHRS and YFSETQ. Treatment given: AdE1-LMPpoly-expanded autologous EBV-specific T-cell therapy followed by anti-PD-1 nivolumab. Remarks on this clone: Its specificity is unknown.

Assay used: immunoSEQ multiplex PCR; TCRdb lists only in-frame clones, some missing. There are 20,000 to 25,000 clones in the sample; 84% occur only once, and around 28% lies in the top ten. The sequence derives from a man aged 40-50 years with nasopharyngeal carcinoma. The material sequenced was CD8+ T cells from blood, taken at roughly day 61 from a patient whose treatment included autologous EBV-specific T cells and nivolumab. The chain links TRBV5-1 to TRBJ1-1; D unclear. The CDR3 region has the DNA TGCGCCAGCAGCTTCAGGACGGGTACGAACACTGAAGCTTTCTTT. This sequence encodes CASSFRTGTNTEAFF.